A single sample gave rise to the 5 T cell receptor beta chains below, sequenced in a study of long-term antiretroviral therapy in people with HIV. A v3.0 immunoSEQ assay was performed at survey level. This table comes from immunoSEQ multiplex PCR, and its TCRdb copy is limited to in-frame clones, with some not included. The sample lists 21,000 or so clones; about 87% were seen once. The specimen was unsorted PBMCs, collected around 2.7 years after starting antiretroviral therapy. The receptor source for this set is a woman between 50 and 59 years old with HIV.

The table lists this clone with a count of one. The chain carries TRBV7-9 and TRBJ2-1; unclear D gene. In germline, CDR1 is SEHNR, CDR2 FQNEAQ (reference sequence). The V gene lost 1 base and the J gene lost 0 bases, with 7 bases spanning the gap. The CDR3 is 15 residues long. The CDR3 spells CASSLGGASYNEQFF. The CDR3 DNA follows: TGTGCCAGCAGCTTAGGCGGCGCCTCCTACAATGAGCAGTTCTTC.

The genes are TRBV19 and TRBJ2-3; TRBD1 matches at 9 bases. CDR1 and CDR2 from the germline V gene are LNHDA and SQIVND (reference sequence). Losses at the gene ends were 6 bases for V and 1 base for J; bases not matched to a gene: 8. The CDR3 is 16 residues long. The CDR3 DNA reads TGTGCCAGTAGACTGGGCCGGGACAGGGGCACAGATACGCAGTATTTT. This encodes CASRLGRDRGTDTQYF.

In regard to this clone: One end of the junction is discordant with germline, which a read error may explain. The chain carries TRBV6-1 and TRBJ2-1; D uncertain. CDR3 length: 15 amino acids. Germline V gives CDR1 MNHNS, CDR2 SASEGT. CDR3 coding DNA: TGTGCCAGCAGTGATGCGACCCGCTCCAACAATGAGCAGTTCTTC. Its translation is CASSDATRSNNEQFF.

This rearrangement joins TRBV7-2 to TRBJ2-3; 7 nucleotides match TRBD1. Losses at the gene ends were 1 base for V and 9 bases for J; bases not matched to a gene: 4. CDR3 length: 13 residues. The germline CDR1 and CDR2 sequences are SGHTA and FQGNSA. DNA for the CDR3: TGTGCCAGCAGCTTAGAAGGGGGCGCCACGCAGTATTTT. Its translation: CASSLEGGATQYF.

This clone was seen a few times. This sequence joins TRBV5-6 and TRBJ2-7; 12 bases are a match to TRBD2. Germline loops: CDR1 SGHDT, CDR2 YYEEEE. V shed 0 bases and J 7 bases; nucleotides not matched to a gene: 8. CDR3 length equals 16 residues. The DNA of the CDR3 is TGTGCCAGCAGCTTGGGACTAGCGGGGGTTGCAGGAGAGCAGTACTTC. It translates to CASSLGLAGVAGEQYF.